This paragraph covers one T cell receptor beta chain sequence. The sample belongs to a study of cytomegalovirus exposure and HLA in healthy donors. The length of the CDR3 is 13 residues. Trimming left V 1 base short and J 2 bases short, with 5 bases between. The V gene's germline CDR1 is SGHTA and CDR2 FQGTGA. The PCR ran on 60 Vbeta and 13 Jbeta primers. TCRdb's table, derived via immunoSEQ multiplex PCR, lists solely in-frame clones and lacks some. The sample records around 220,000 clones, about 70% being singletons. The material sequenced was PBMCs. The clonotype originates from a woman in her 30s in good health and CMV-seronegative. The chain uses TRBV7-3 and TRBJ1-2; D is unclear. This CDR3 reads CASSLSQNYGYTF. DNA of the CDR3: TGTGCCAGCAGCTTAAGCCAGAACTATGGCTACACCTTC.